This T cell receptor beta chain was documented in a study of cytomegalovirus exposure and HLA in healthy donors. Study-wide results and limits: V- and J-gene trimming of TCR beta was linked (in a later analysis) to a missense DCLRE1C variant. Some V segments could not be told apart, so they were left out, TRBV6-2 and TRBV6-3 among them.

Primers included in the PCR were 60 Vbeta and 13 Jbeta primers. Clones were sequenced by immunoSEQ multiplex PCR, and TCRdb holds only the in-frame ones, with some missing. The table for this sample gives about 47,000 clones. As concerns this clone: Its antigen is unknown.

This CDR3 region has 13 residues. The germline V gene has CDR1 MNHEY and CDR2 SVGAGI. This clonotype was obtained from a male donor in good health and CMV-seronegative. Material for sequencing was PBMCs. The chain carries TRBV6-5 and TRBJ2-4; D call uncertain. CDR3 in amino acids: CDETSRAKNIQYF. CDR3 sequence (DNA): TGTGACGAGACGTCGAGGGCCAAAAACATTCAGTACTTC.